Listed here are 16 T cell receptor beta chains from one sample, sequenced in a study of OX40 agonist ivuxolimab in advanced cancers. Sequencing was performed with immunoSEQ multiplex PCR; in TCRdb, only in-frame clones are kept and a portion is missing. The data hold tens of thousands of clones, with less than 95% observed a single time. The material was CD4+ or CD8+ T cells sorted from blood, obtained in a trial of the OX40 agonist ivuxolimab. These receptors were collected from an adult with an advanced solid tumor such as melanoma, head and neck, liver or kidney cancer.

A word on this clone: The sample holds other DNA sequences that translate to the same CDR3. This chain joins TRBV18 and TRBJ2-2; perhaps D is TRBD1 or TRBD2 (5 bases each). The CDR3 has 13 residues. V was shortened by 0 bases and J by 7 bases, with 6 bases between the two germline ends. Germline CDR1 is KGHSH and CDR2 is LQKENI. CDR3: CASSPPGDGELFF. The CDR3 region has the DNA TGTGCCAGCTCACCACCGGGGGACGGGGAGCTGTTTTTT.

The V gene is TRBV7-2, the J gene TRBJ2-3; TRBD1 agrees at 8 bases. This CDR3 contains 12 residues. The V gene's germline CDR1 is SGHTA and CDR2 FQGNSA. J gave up 9 bases and V 5 bases, and 4 bases lay outside the gene matches. DNA for the CDR3: TGTGCCAGCAGCATACAGGGGGGAACGCAGTATTTT. Translated: CASSIQGGTQYF.

This chain connects TRBV6-6 to TRBJ2-7; D unclear. The V gene lost 5 bases and the J gene lost 4 bases, with 6 bases spanning the gap. The CDR3 runs to 11 residues. CDR1 and CDR2 (germline): MNHNY, SVGAGI (reference sequence). The CDR3 region is CASSDNYEQYF. For the CDR3, the DNA is TGTGCCAGCAGTGATAATTACGAGCAGTACTTC.

This clone was picked up a small number of times. The chain links TRBV7-3 to TRBJ2-3; D is unresolved. The CDR3 is 14 residues long. The V end lost 5 bases, the J end lost 2 bases, and 11 bases lay between the germline ends. Looked up from germline, CDR1 is SGHTA and CDR2 is FQGTGA. The CDR3 spells CASSPSSPTDTQYF. CDR3 coding DNA: TGTGCCAGCAGCCCATCGAGTCCCACAGATACGCAGTATTTT.

The chain joins TRBV27 to TRBJ2-2; D is undetermined. Trimming shortened V by 1 base and J by 2 bases, and 11 bases separated the two germline ends. There are 16 residues in the CDR3. Germline lookup yields CDR1 MNHEY and CDR2 SMNVEV (reference sequence). The DNA for the CDR3 is TGTGCCAGCAGTTTATTTCGCCTAGGAAACACCGGGGAGCTGTTTTTT. Protein product: CASSLFRLGNTGELFF.

V gene TRBV27 combines with J gene TRBJ1-4; perhaps TRBD1 as D (6 bases). CDR1 and CDR2 (germline): MNHEY, SMNVEV (reference sequence). The CDR3 loop spans 16 amino acids. Deletions cut 0 bases from V and 5 bases from J, with 13 bases between. The CDR3 region is CASSLSGAGGNEKLFF. The CDR3, as DNA: TGTGCCAGCAGTTTATCGGGGGCAGGCGGAAATGAAAAACTGTTTTTT. Full variable domain (missing parts from reference TRBV27 and TRBJ1-4): EAQVTQNPRYLITVTGKKLTVTCSQNMNHEYMSWYRQDPGLGLRQIYYSMNVEVTDKGDVPEGYKVSRKEKRNFPLILESPSPNQTSLYFCASSLSGAGGNEKLFFGSGTQLSVL.

This chain uses TRBV11-2 with TRBJ2-2; D is unclear. Germline CDR1 is SGHAT and CDR2 is FQNNGV. The CDR3 covers 14 residues. V was clipped by 3 bases and J by 1 base, with 6 bases between them. The CDR3 spells CASSFSGNTGELFF. The CDR3 nucleotides read TGTGCCAGCAGCTTTTCCGGGAACACCGGGGAGCTGTTTTTT.

The CDR3 here is CSVEADATDTQYF. The CDR3 DNA reads as TGCAGCGTTGAAGCAGACGCCACAGATACGCAGTATTTT. The J gene is TRBJ2-3, the V gene TRBV29-1; D not resolved. The CDR3 loop spans 13 amino acids. Trimming stripped 1 base from V and 2 bases from J, with 7 bases between. Germline lookup yields CDR1 SQVTM and CDR2 ANQGSEA.

The chain employs TRBV6-6 and TRBJ2-4; TRBD2 aligns across 7 bases. J lost 4 bases, V lost 10 bases, and 7 bases had no gene match. The CDR3 has 13 amino acids. CDR1 and CDR2 (germline): MNHNY, SVGAGI (reference sequence). Here the CDR3 reads CATKGGSKNIQYF. The CDR3 region has the DNA TGTGCCACCAAAGGCGGGAGTAAAAACATTCAGTACTTC.

Concerning this clone: Other DNA sequences in this specimen translate into the identical CDR3. The CDR3 protein is CASSLVAGADTQYF. DNA for the CDR3: TGTGCCAGCAGCTTAGTGGCGGGAGCAGATACGCAGTATTTT. The chain couples TRBV11-3 to TRBJ2-3, with TRBD2 matching 7 bases. V shed 1 base and J 4 bases; nucleotides not matched to a gene: 2. This CDR3 region has 14 residues. Germline loops: CDR1 SGHNT, CDR2 YENEEA.

V and J are TRBV11-2 and TRBJ2-3, with D hard to call. CDR1 and CDR2 from the germline V gene are SGHAT and FQNNGV. The CDR3 has 14 amino acids. Trimming took off 8 bases at V and 2 bases at J, with 14 bases between the two ends. CDR3 amino acids: CASYMNRHTDTQYF. Here the CDR3 DNA reads TGTGCCAGCTACATGAACAGACACACAGATACGCAGTATTTT. Looking up the rest from reference TRBV11-2 and TRBJ2-3 gives the full variable domain: EAGVAQSPRYKIIEKRQSVAFWCNPISGHATLYWYQQILGQGPKLLIQFQNNGVVDDSQLPKDRFSAERLKGVDSTLKIQPAKLEDSAVYLCASYMNRHTDTQYFGPGTRLTVL.

The chain is built from TRBV28 and TRBJ1-1, with TRBD1 matching 8 bases. The length of the CDR3 is 13 residues. V shed 5 bases and J 8 bases; nucleotides not matched to a gene: 7. The germline gives CDR1 MDHEN, CDR2 SYDVKM. The CDR3 DNA sequence: TGTGCCAGCAGTCAGGGGGCGCCTATAGAAGCTTTCTTT. It yields the protein CASSQGAPIEAFF.

V is TRBV18 and J is TRBJ2-5; D not resolved. Germline CDR1 KGHSH, CDR2 LQKENI. The CDR3 loop spans 14 amino acids. Deletions cut 0 bases from V and 4 bases from J, with 9 bases between. This CDR3 reads CASSPPALRETQYF. The CDR3 DNA follows: TGTGCCAGCTCACCACCAGCGCTAAGAGAGACCCAGTACTTC.

The chain combines TRBV4-2 with TRBJ1-2; no definite D call. V was cut by 1 base and J by 7 bases, with 13 bases left in between. CDR1 and CDR2 (germline): LGHNA, YNFKEQ. This CDR3 is built from 14 residues. DNA of the CDR3: TGTGCCAGCAGCCAAGGACGCGGGGAAAGTGGCTACACCTTC. The encoded protein is CASSQGRGESGYTF.

The chain links TRBV14 to TRBJ2-7; no clear D. The V gene lost 4 bases and the J gene lost 3 bases, with 19 bases spanning the gap. The germline V gene encodes CDR1 SGHDN and CDR2 FVKESK. The CDR3 consists of 16 residues. CDR3 sequence: CASSPSDPRYFYEQYF. CDR3 sequence (DNA): TGTGCCAGCAGCCCAAGTGACCCTCGATACTTCTACGAGCAGTACTTC.

CDR3 sequence: CASSSAPRQGVNEQYF. CDR3 nucleotides: TGTGCCAGCAGCTCCGCCCCCCGCCAGGGGGTAAACGAGCAGTACTTC. The chain couples TRBV11-3 to TRBJ2-7, with TRBD1 matching over 7 bases. The germline V gene has CDR1 SGHNT and CDR2 YENEEA. The J segment lost 5 bases and the V segment lost 4 bases, leaving 14 bases of the junction unmatched. There are 16 residues in the CDR3. The complete variable domain, with remaining parts taken from reference TRBV11-3 and TRBJ2-7, reads EAGVVQSPRYKIIEKKQPVAFWCNPISGHNTLYWYLQNLGQGPELLIRYENEEAVDDSQLPKDRFSAERLKGVDSTLKIQPAELGDSAVYLCASSSAPRQGVNEQYFGPGTRLTVT.